Each of the 31 T cell receptor beta chains below was sequenced from the same sample in a study of shared T cell receptors in the human thymus. Clones were sequenced by immunoSEQ multiplex PCR, and TCRdb holds only the in-frame ones, with some missing. In the table there are hundreds of thousands of clones, approximately 78% of which are singletons. The sample was also reused in another study, on human thymus T cells.

The sample taken for sequencing was thymocytes. These TCRs come from a boy under three years old with a congenital heart defect.

This chain joins TRBV30 and TRBJ2-7; D gene ambiguous. Germline CDR1 and CDR2: GTSNPN and SVGIG (reference sequence). Between the trimmed V and J ends, which lost 1 base and 4 bases, there was a span of 11 bases. The CDR3 spans 13 residues. This CDR3 is CAWSETSTYEQYF. CDR3 coding DNA: TGTGCCTGGAGTGAGACAAGCACGTACGAGCAGTACTTC.

V gene TRBV10-3 combines with J gene TRBJ2-7; perhaps TRBD2 as D (5 bases). Germline lookup yields CDR1 ENHRY and CDR2 SYGVKD. Trimming cost V 4 bases and J 7 bases, with 8 bases left between them. This CDR3 is 11 amino acids long. This CDR3 reads CAISAGWEQYF. The CDR3 bases are TGTGCCATCAGTGCGGGGTGGGAGCAGTACTTC.

This chain links TRBV2 with TRBJ2-7; 9 bases are a match to TRBD1. Germline CDR1 reads SNHLY; CDR2 reads FYNNEI. The CDR3 loop spans 16 amino acids. V shed 7 bases and J 2 bases; nucleotides not matched to a gene: 12. CDR3 bases: TGTGCCAGCAAGGGACAGGGCGGCAGTAGGCCCTACGAGCAGTACTTC. It codes for CASKGQGGSRPYEQYF.

This rearrangement joins TRBV9 to TRBJ2-3; possible D gene TRBD2, 5 bases. Germline-derived CDR1 and CDR2 are SGDLS and YYNGEE. The CDR3 consists of 12 residues. Trimming stripped 4 bases from V and 6 bases from J, with 9 bases between. CDR3 in amino acids: CASSTIADTQYF. The CDR3 nucleotides read TGTGCCAGCAGCACAATAGCGGATACGCAGTATTTT.

This chain connects TRBV12-5 to TRBJ2-3, with 10 positions matching TRBD2. The CDR3 length is 22 residues. V lost 2 bases and J lost 0; bases outside the gene matches: 20. CDR1 LGHNT and CDR2 FRNRAP come from the germline V gene. The CDR3 sequence is CASGLRFSLASGSGGSTDTQYF. Here the CDR3 DNA reads TGTGCTAGTGGTTTGCGATTTTCCCTCGCTAGCGGGAGTGGGGGTAGCACAGATACGCAGTATTTT.

This clone was counted once. This chain connects TRBV5-4 to TRBJ1-2; D gene uncertain. Per the germline V gene, CDR1 is SGHNT and CDR2 is YYREEE (reference sequence). This CDR3 contains 13 residues. V was shortened by 4 bases and J by 8 bases, with 15 bases between the two germline ends. CDR3 region: CASSDKTRSGYTF. CDR3 bases: TGTGCCAGCAGCGACAAAACTCGCTCCGGCTACACCTTC.

J is TRBJ1-5 and V is TRBV7-9; 7 bases fit TRBD1. The CDR3 consists of 16 residues. Germline lookup yields CDR1 SEHNR and CDR2 FQNEAQ (reference sequence). With 1 base clipped from V and 6 bases from J, the junction kept 9 bases outside the gene matches. Written as DNA, the CDR3 is TGTGCCAGCAGCTTAGTTCGCAGGGGGTTCGCTCAGCCCCAGCATTTT. It yields the protein CASSLVRRGFAQPQHF. Looking up the rest from reference TRBV7-9 and TRBJ1-5 gives the full variable domain: DTGVSQNPRHKITKRGQNVTFRCDPISEHNRLYWYRQTLGQGPEFLTYFQNEAQLEKSRLLSDRFSAERPKGSFSTLEIQRTEQGDSAMYLCASSLVRRGFAQPQHFGDGTRLSIL.

The chain carries TRBV4-2 and TRBJ2-7, with D maybe TRBD2 (7 bases). Germline CDR1 reads LGHNA; CDR2 reads YNFKEQ. The CDR3 runs to 15 residues. Deletions cut 1 base from V and 4 bases from J, with 14 bases between. The CDR3 coding sequence is TGTGCCAGCAGCCAAGCCCCGAGGGGGGGTTACGAGCAGTACTTC. It translates to CASSQAPRGGYEQYF.

This chain connects TRBV4-2 to TRBJ2-1; D is possibly TRBD2 (6 bases). CDR1 and CDR2 (germline): LGHNA, YNFKEQ. V lost 0 bases and J 0 bases, leaving 12 bases between the germline ends. The CDR3 sequence is 17 residues long. The CDR3 sequence is CASSQEEGEYSYNEQFF. CDR3 sequence (DNA): TGTGCCAGCAGCCAAGAGGAGGGCGAGTACTCCTACAATGAGCAGTTCTTC.

The chain couples TRBV7-2 to TRBJ2-3; D might be TRBD1 (6 bases). This CDR3 is built from 12 residues. The V gene's germline CDR1 is SGHTA and CDR2 FQGNSA. Between the trimmed V and J ends, which lost 1 base and 11 bases, there was a span of 10 bases. DNA of the CDR3: TGTGCCAGCAGCTTAGAGTCGGGACAGCAGTATTTT. Translating it yields CASSLESGQQYF.

This rearrangement joins TRBV7-2 to TRBJ1-2, with TRBD1 identical over 7 bases. The V gene end was trimmed by 6 bases and the J gene end by 0 bases; junction bases not matched to a gene: 4. The length of the CDR3 is 14 residues. The germline V gene has CDR1 SGHTA and CDR2 FQGNSA. CDR3 sequence reads: CASRTGTANYGYTF. In DNA, the CDR3 is TGTGCCAGCAGGACCGGGACAGCTAACTATGGCTACACCTTC.

This chain links TRBV30 with TRBJ2-1; D gene ambiguous. The CDR3 spans 15 residues. Germline V gene lookup returns CDR1 GTSNPN and CDR2 SVGIG (reference sequence). The V end lost 0 bases, the J end lost 5 bases, and 14 bases lay between the germline ends. The CDR3 sequence: CAWSVHSAEDNEQFF. CDR3 nucleotides: TGTGCCTGGAGTGTACACTCTGCTGAGGACAATGAGCAGTTCTTC. Looking up the rest from reference TRBV30 and TRBJ2-1 gives the full variable domain: SQTIHQWPATLVQPVGSPLSLECTVEGTSNPNLYWYRQAAGRGLQLLFYSVGIGQISSEVPQNLSASRPQDRQFILSSKKLLLSDSGFYLCAWSVHSAEDNEQFFGPGTRLTVL.

This clone showed up just a few times. The chain joins TRBV5-1 to TRBJ2-1, with 12 bases aligning to TRBD2. Unmatched junction bases numbered 27, after V lost 4 bases and J lost 1 base. The germline gives CDR1 SGHRS, CDR2 YFSETQ. The CDR3 consists of 24 residues. DNA of the CDR3: TGCGCCAGCAGCGTGAAAAGATCCGGGACTAGCGGGCGCCGGGGGGTACCATCCTACAATGAGCAGTTCTTC. This codes for CASSVKRSGTSGRRGVPSYNEQFF.

On this clone itself: At one of its ends the junction is not consistent with the germline gene, which may arise from a read error. V usage is TRBV5-5 and J usage is TRBJ2-7, with 9 bases matching TRBD1. This CDR3 comprises 11 residues. CDR1 SGHKS and CDR2 YYEKEE come from the germline V gene (reference sequence). CDR3 sequence (DNA): TGTGCCAGCAGGACTAACAGGGGGCGTCACTTC. It specifies CASRTNRGRHF.

The chain links TRBV30 to TRBJ2-7; 11 positions match TRBD2. The ends lost 5 bases at V and 7 bases at J; junction bases unmatched: 19. The CDR3 has 17 amino acids. The germline gives CDR1 GTSNPN, CDR2 SVGIG (reference sequence). CDR3 sequence: CAWAGWVAGGPRREQYF. CDR3 DNA: TGTGCCTGGGCGGGGTGGGTAGCGGGAGGGCCGAGACGGGAGCAGTACTTC.

The chain has TRBV6-5 and TRBJ1-1, with 10 bases matching TRBD1. With V trimmed by 5 bases and J by 4 bases, 4 bases remained unmatched. Germline-derived CDR1 and CDR2 are MNHEY and SVGAGI. The CDR3 has 14 amino acids. The CDR3 protein is CASSTDRGPTEAFF. In DNA, the CDR3 is TGTGCCAGCAGTACTGACAGGGGGCCCACTGAAGCTTTCTTT.

This sequence joins TRBV10-3 and TRBJ1-2; 9 bases align to TRBD1. Germline V gene data show CDR1 as ENHRY and CDR2 as SYGVKD. J lost 4 bases, V lost 6 bases, and 15 bases had no gene match. The CDR3 is made up of 17 amino acids. The CDR3 sequence is CAISPTHRGRSGYGYTF. The DNA of the CDR3 is TGTGCCATCAGCCCTACCCACAGGGGGCGGTCGGGCTATGGCTACACCTTC.

The CDR3 DNA follows: TGTGCCAGCATCCAGGGGACCGGGGAGCTGTTTTTT. It encodes CASIQGTGELFF. V and J are TRBV6-6 and TRBJ2-2; weak D call: TRBD1 (6 bases). Germline CDR1 and CDR2: MNHNY and SVGAGI (reference sequence). The CDR3 has 12 amino acids. Between the trimmed V and J ends, which lost 7 bases and 5 bases, there was a span of 8 bases.

The chain links TRBV6-5 to TRBJ2-7; a weak D match, TRBD2 (6 bases). CDR3 length: 16 amino acids. CDR1 and CDR2 (germline): MNHEY, SVGAGI. V gave up 0 bases and J gave up 1 base, with 13 bases separating them. This chain's CDR3 is CASSYSATRLSYEQYF. Here the CDR3 DNA reads TGTGCCAGCAGTTACTCCGCGACTAGACTATCCTACGAGCAGTACTTC.

This chain links TRBV9 with TRBJ2-2; D possibly corresponds to TRBD2 (6 bases). Per germline, CDR1 SGDLS and CDR2 YYNGEE. The CDR3 sequence is 12 residues long. The ends were cut back, 4 bases at V and 7 bases at J, with 8 bases in the middle. CDR3 residues: CASSPGGGELFF. The CDR3 coding sequence is TGTGCCAGCAGCCCCGGGGGCGGGGAGCTGTTTTTT. The variable domain in full, completed from reference TRBV9 and TRBJ2-2, reads DSGVTQTPKHLITATGQRVTLRCSPRSGDLSVYWYQQSLDQGLQFLIQYYNGEERAKGNILERFSAQQFPDLHSELNLSSLELGDSALYFCASSPGGGELFFGEGSRLTVL.

V usage is TRBV2 and J usage is TRBJ2-7; 12 bases are shared with TRBD1. Germline CDR1 and CDR2: SNHLY and FYNNEI. The CDR3 has 14 amino acids. The ends lost 6 bases at V and 5 bases at J; junction bases unmatched: 5. The DNA for the CDR3 is TGTGCCAGCAGGGGGACAGGGGGCCAGAACGAGCAGTACTTC. Its protein is CASRGTGGQNEQYF.

This rearrangement joins TRBV28 to TRBJ1-5; a weak D match, TRBD1 (6 bases). The V and J ends lost 5 bases and 3 bases respectively, with 14 bases between them. The CDR3 runs to 15 residues. Germline lookup yields CDR1 MDHEN and CDR2 SYDVKM. The CDR3 region has the DNA TGTGCCAGCAGTGTCAGGGGAGGGGTCAATCAGCCCCAGCATTTT. It yields the protein CASSVRGGVNQPQHF.

This chain connects TRBV9 to TRBJ2-3; possible D gene TRBD2, 6 bases. The CDR3 runs to 15 residues. CDR1 is SGDLS and CDR2 is YYNGEE in the germline V gene. The V and J ends lost 2 bases and 1 base respectively, with 11 bases between them. CDR3 in amino acids: CASSVVGEGTDTQYF. The CDR3, as DNA: TGTGCCAGCAGCGTCGTAGGGGAGGGCACAGATACGCAGTATTTT.

This chain links TRBV18 with TRBJ2-1; 8 nucleotides match TRBD2. Germline lookup yields CDR1 KGHSH and CDR2 LQKENI. The CDR3 is 15 amino acids. J lost 4 bases, V lost 6 bases, and 8 bases had no gene match. The CDR3 here is CASSPASGSYNEQFF. The CDR3 bases are TGTGCCAGCTCTCCGGCCAGCGGGAGTTACAATGAGCAGTTCTTC.

V and J are TRBV7-2 and TRBJ2-7; D perhaps matches TRBD2 (6 bases). The V gene's germline CDR1 is SGHTA and CDR2 FQGNSA. The CDR3 has 14 amino acids. Trimming shortened V by 5 bases and J by 3 bases, and 14 bases separated the two germline ends. The CDR3 sequence: CASSQVGGDYEQYF. The CDR3 nucleotides are TGTGCCAGCAGCCAAGTCGGGGGTGACTACGAGCAGTACTTC.

The table lists this clone with a count of one. Here the CDR3 reads CASSYIRDRGYNEQFF. The DNA for the CDR3 is TGTGCCAGCAGTTACATCCGGGACAGGGGTTACAATGAGCAGTTCTTC. This chain joins TRBV6-6 and TRBJ2-1, with 10 bases aligning to TRBD1. The CDR3 contains 16 residues. Germline V gives CDR1 MNHNY, CDR2 SVGAGI (reference sequence). The V segment lost 2 bases and the J segment 4 bases; nucleotides outside the gene matches: 5.

The chain employs TRBV28 and TRBJ2-7; D possibly corresponds to TRBD1 (7 bases). CDR3 length: 14 amino acids. Deletions cut 3 bases from V and 4 bases from J, with 13 bases between. In germline, CDR1 is MDHEN, CDR2 SYDVKM. Here the CDR3 DNA reads TGTGCCAGCAGTTTGCAGGGGGGCCCTTACGAGCAGTACTTC. Translating gives CASSLQGGPYEQYF.

This chain uses TRBV5-3 with TRBJ1-5; possibly TRBD1 for D (6 bases). TRBV5-3 is treated as an ORF (open reading frame) with a function not yet certain. V lost 4 bases and J lost 5, with 22 bases in between. The CDR3 covers 17 residues. The CDR3 protein is CARSPPRGLRGDQPQHF. CDR3 in DNA: TGTGCCAGAAGCCCCCCGCGGGGGCTTCGCGGGGATCAGCCCCAGCATTTT.

In its sample, this clone was seen once. The rearrangement joins TRBV2 to TRBJ2-5; D perhaps matches TRBD1 (5 bases). Germline V gene data show CDR1 as SNHLY and CDR2 as FYNNEI. Trimming pared 0 bases from V and 3 bases from J, leaving 14 bases between. The CDR3 spans 16 residues. The CDR3 loop reads CASSEAPAGPEETQYF. As DNA, the CDR3 is TGTGCCAGCAGTGAAGCGCCTGCAGGGCCCGAAGAGACCCAGTACTTC.

This chain connects TRBV27 to TRBJ2-1; 14 bases are a match to TRBD2. The CDR3 is 15 residues long. The germline gives CDR1 MNHEY, CDR2 SMNVEV (reference sequence). Unmatched junction bases numbered 6, after V lost 6 bases and J lost 8 bases. CDR3 residues: CASSRTSGRKDEQFF. The CDR3 region has the DNA TGTGCCAGCAGCCGGACTAGCGGGAGGAAGGATGAGCAGTTCTTC.

The V and J genes are TRBV30 and TRBJ2-1; the match to TRBD2 covers 10 bases. The CDR3 length is 15 residues. V dropped 5 bases and J dropped 8; count of bases not matched to a gene: 12. Germline values: CDR1 GTSNPN, CDR2 SVGIG (reference sequence). CDR3 nucleotide sequence: TGTGCCTGGGCGAACCCGGGACTAGCGTGGGATGAGCAGTTCTTC. Translated, it gives CAWANPGLAWDEQFF.